This T cell receptor beta chain derives from a study of blood T cell repertoires in COVID-19. This CDR3 has 11 residues. CDR1 and CDR2 (germline): MNHNS, SASEGT. Trimming left V 2 bases short and J 7 bases short, with 2 bases between. Using immunoSEQ multiplex PCR, the repertoire was profiled, and TCRdb retains in-frame clones only, with some absent. The table has over 400,000 clones, roughly 88% seen once; the top ten hold approximately 1.4%. The sequence was obtained from a woman aged 25 to 39 with active or convalescent COVID-19. V is TRBV6-1 and J is TRBJ2-2; the D is unclear. The specimen sequenced was peripheral blood. Written as DNA, the CDR3 is TGTGCCAGCAGTGAACTCGGGGAGCTGTTTTTT. It yields the protein CASSELGELFF.